This passage covers 6 T cell receptor beta chains from one sample sequenced in a study of neurological immune-mediated disorders. TCRdb called the 5' RACE reads again in MiXCR, with one record for every CDR3 protein. The table records tens of thousands of distinct CDR3 sequences, 3% to 4% of them present only once. Sequencing input: PBMCs. Every receptor here comes from a middle-aged man with multiple sclerosis.

Here the CDR3 reads CASSPLGLAYYEQYF. The CDR3 nucleotides are TGTGCCAGCAGCCCCCTAGGACTAGCTTATTACGAGCAGTACTTC. This rearrangement joins TRBV4-2 to TRBJ2-7; 8 nucleotides agree with TRBD2. Germline values: CDR1 LGHNA, CDR2 YNFKEQ. J lost 4 bases, V lost 4 bases, and 9 bases had no gene match. The length of the CDR3 is 15 residues.

This clonotype was seen many times. The chain couples TRBV5-1 to TRBJ1-1, with TRBD1 matching over 9 bases. V lost 0 bases to trimming and J lost 7 bases; unmatched junction nucleotides: 4. The CDR3 runs 14 residues. Germline-derived CDR1 and CDR2 are SGHRS and YFSETQ. The CDR3 DNA follows: TGCGCCAGCAGCTTGGGGGGACAGGGAGGTGAAGCTTTCTTT. It translates to CASSLGGQGGEAFF.

On this clonotype itself: A much larger clone is a single base away; this may be a read error. V gene TRBV27 combines with J gene TRBJ2-2; D could derive from TRBD1 or TRBD2 (5 bases each). The germline CDR1 and CDR2 sequences are MNHEY and SMNVEV (reference sequence). The CDR3 length is 13 residues. Trimming stripped 7 bases from V and 5 bases from J, with 11 bases between. CDR3 residues: CASTFRETGELFF. The CDR3 DNA follows: TGTGCCAGCACCTTCAGGGAGACCGGGGAGCTGTTTTTT.

This clonotype was seen at least ten times. This chain uses TRBV6-5 with TRBJ2-7, with 10 bases matching TRBD2. Germline trimming cut 6 bases from V and 3 bases from J; bases unmatched to any gene: 20. CDR3 size: 19 residues. Germline CDR1 reads MNHEY; CDR2 reads SVGAGI. CDR3 region: CASSSSLPTSGPMGYEQYF. CDR3 nucleotide sequence: TGTGCCAGCAGCTCCTCCCTGCCGACTAGCGGGCCCATGGGCTACGAGCAGTACTTC.

This clonotype was recorded at least ten times. The chain carries TRBV20-1 and TRBJ1-2; TRBD1 matches at 7 bases. CDR3 length: 13 residues. The V gene's germline CDR1 is DFQATT and CDR2 SNEGSKA (reference sequence). V lost 2 bases, J lost 7 bases, and 7 bases stayed unmatched. This CDR3 is CSARFKGAGGYTF. The CDR3 DNA reads as TGCAGTGCTAGATTCAAGGGGGCGGGTGGCTACACCTTC.

This clonotype has at least ten counts. The chain links TRBV7-2 to TRBJ2-5, with TRBD1 identical over 9 bases. Germline values: CDR1 SGHTA, CDR2 FQGNSA. The CDR3 extends over 14 amino acids. After removal of 1 base from V and 5 bases from J, the junction contained 2 bases not matched to a gene. The CDR3 bases are TGTGCCAGCAGCTTAGACAGGGGGCGCGAGACCCAGTACTTC. This gives the protein CASSLDRGRETQYF.